The present TCR beta chain was sequenced within a study of shared clonotypes between healthy human individuals. The germline CDR1 and CDR2 sequences are LNHDA and SQIVND (reference sequence). The CDR3 has 14 residues. V gave up 4 bases and J gave up 3 bases; unmatched junction bases: 4. Sequenced by immunoSEQ multiplex PCR; TCRdb stores in-frame clones only, minus some. The top ten hold about 0.057% of the sample, which has some 650,000 clones, more than 95% seen once. This chain connects TRBV19 to TRBJ1-1, with 8 bases identical to TRBD1. The sequenced material came from naive CD4+ T cells sorted from blood. Subset meaning: CD45RA+ positively selected. The source of this sequence is a woman aged 25-40 years in good health. CDR3 protein: CASSKDRGYTEAFF. CDR3 in DNA: TGTGCCAGTAGTAAAGACAGGGGATACACTGAAGCTTTCTTT.